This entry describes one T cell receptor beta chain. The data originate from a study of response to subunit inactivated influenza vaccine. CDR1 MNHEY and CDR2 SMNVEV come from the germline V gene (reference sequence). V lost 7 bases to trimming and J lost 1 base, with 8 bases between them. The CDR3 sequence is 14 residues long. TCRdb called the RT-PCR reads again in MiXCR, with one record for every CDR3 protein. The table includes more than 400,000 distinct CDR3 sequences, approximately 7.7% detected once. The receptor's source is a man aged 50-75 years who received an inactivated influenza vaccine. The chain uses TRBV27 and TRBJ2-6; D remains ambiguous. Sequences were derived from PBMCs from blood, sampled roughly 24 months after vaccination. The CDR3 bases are TGTGCCAGCATCGACTTATCTGGGGCCAACGTCCTGACTTTC. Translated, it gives CASIDLSGANVLTF.